The 31 T cell receptor beta chains below all came from one sample that was sequenced in a study of blood T cell repertoires in COVID-19. Using immunoSEQ multiplex PCR, the repertoire was profiled, and TCRdb retains in-frame clones only, with some absent. The sample consists of 490,000 or so clones, 70% to 90% of them appearing once. The specimen was PBMCs or T cells enriched from blood (not recorded which). Receptors were obtained from a woman aged 55-69 years who had recovered from COVID-19.

The genes are TRBV2 and TRBJ2-5, with 9 bases fitting TRBD1. Looked up from germline, CDR1 is SNHLY and CDR2 is FYNNEI. This CDR3 has 15 residues. V shed 5 bases, J shed 2 bases, and the junction held 6 bases outside the gene matches. The CDR3 nucleotides read TGTGCCAGCAGTTTACAGGGACAGGGACAAGAGACCCAGTACTTC. Translated, it gives CASSLQGQGQETQYF.

This chain uses TRBV28 with TRBJ1-4, with TRBD1 as a possible D gene (6 bases). V lost 7 bases, J lost 2 bases, and 11 bases lay in between. The length of the CDR3 is 14 residues. CDR1 is MDHEN, CDR2 SYDVKM, per germline. In nucleotides, the CDR3 is TGTGCCAGCACCCTGGGGGCCACTAATGAAAAACTGTTTTTT. Its translation: CASTLGATNEKLFF.

The chain has TRBV3-1 (or the pseudogene TRBV3-2) and TRBJ2-1, with 7 bases fitting TRBD1. After removal of 0 bases from V and 12 bases from J, the junction contained 11 bases not matched to a gene. The CDR3 sequence is 15 residues long. CDR1 and CDR2 from the germline V gene are LGHDT and YNNKEL (reference sequence). The CDR3 coding sequence is TGTGCCAGCAGCCAAGACCAGGCTGGGAACAGGGGGCAGTTCTTC. It yields the protein CASSQDQAGNRGQFF.

This clone was counted a single time. The genes are TRBV5-5 and TRBJ1-1; 8 bases line up with TRBD1. The CDR3 totals 13 residues. Germline loops: CDR1 SGHKS, CDR2 YYEKEE (reference sequence). Germline trimming cut 1 base from V and 5 bases from J; bases unmatched to any gene: 1. In nucleotides, the CDR3 is TGTGCCAGCAGCTTGAGGACAGGGACTGAAGCTTTCTTT. Amino acid sequence: CASSLRTGTEAFF.

This clone came up a few times. The chain couples TRBV5-1 to TRBJ1-1, with D unclear. The germline V gene encodes CDR1 SGHRS and CDR2 YFSETQ. V was cut by 4 bases and J by 6 bases, with 16 bases left in between. This CDR3 region has 14 residues. CDR3: CASSPEEGRAEAFF. CDR3 sequence (DNA): TGCGCCAGCAGCCCAGAGGAGGGTCGGGCTGAAGCTTTCTTT.

This sequence joins TRBV19 and TRBJ1-1; a weak D match, TRBD1 (5 bases). The germline gives CDR1 LNHDA, CDR2 SQIVND (reference sequence). The V end lost 0 bases, the J end lost 1 base, and 9 bases lay between the germline ends. The CDR3 runs 15 residues. The CDR3 nucleotides read TGTGCCAGTAGTATAGACCTCAGGGCGAACACTGAAGCTTTCTTT. Translating it yields CASSIDLRANTEAFF.

The chain couples TRBV7-9 to TRBJ2-3; 13 bases agree with TRBD2. This CDR3 is 16 amino acids long. Germline values: CDR1 SEHNR, CDR2 FQNEAQ (reference sequence). After removal of 0 bases from V and 8 bases from J, the junction contained 5 bases not matched to a gene. The CDR3 DNA reads TGTGCCAGCAGCTTAGCTTGGACTAGCGGGGGAGGTACGCAGTATTTT. Amino acids: CASSLAWTSGGGTQYF.

This clone was found a few times. This chain joins TRBV7-2 and TRBJ1-5, with no clear D. Looked up from germline, CDR1 is SGHTA and CDR2 is FQGNSA. The CDR3 spans 14 residues. The V end lost 1 base, the J end lost 9 bases, and 13 bases lay between the germline ends. CDR3 residues: CASSLELRSGPQHF. As DNA, the CDR3 is TGTGCCAGCAGCTTAGAGCTTAGGTCAGGGCCCCAGCATTTT.

This rearrangement joins TRBV5-8 to TRBJ1-2; tentative D call: TRBD1 (6 bases). The germline V gene encodes CDR1 SGHTS and CDR2 YDEGEE. V was clipped by 4 bases and J by 8 bases, with 21 bases between them. CDR3 size: 15 residues. The CDR3 sequence: CASSHRQDPIGGYTF. CDR3 sequence (DNA): TGTGCCAGCAGCCACCGACAGGACCCTATCGGGGGCTACACCTTC.

V usage is TRBV6-1 and J usage is TRBJ1-4, with a possible D match to TRBD1 (6 bases). The CDR3 covers 14 residues. Germline CDR1 reads MNHNS; CDR2 reads SASEGT. The V end was cut by 8 bases, the J end by 4 bases, with 14 bases between. The CDR3 spells CASRRGGRNEKLFF. CDR3 sequence (DNA): TGTGCCAGCCGAAGGGGGGGCCGTAATGAAAAACTGTTTTTT.

The chain uses TRBV11-3 and TRBJ1-1, with D uncertain. Germline lookup yields CDR1 SGHNT and CDR2 YENEEA. The length of the CDR3 is 13 residues. V was shortened by 5 bases and J by 2 bases, with 9 bases between the two germline ends. In DNA form, the CDR3 reads TGTGCCAGCAGCCTCCAGGAAAACACTGAAGCTTTCTTT. This sequence encodes CASSLQENTEAFF.

CDR3 in amino acids: CASMRGAYNEQFF. The CDR3, as DNA: TGTGCCAGCATGCGGGGGGCCTACAATGAGCAGTTCTTC. The V gene is TRBV2, the J gene TRBJ2-1; 8 bases fit TRBD2. CDR3 length equals 13 residues. Losses at the gene ends were 7 bases for V and 2 bases for J; bases not matched to a gene: 1. CDR1 is SNHLY, CDR2 FYNNEI, per germline.

This chain links TRBV12-3 or TRBV12-4 with TRBJ1-2; possibly TRBD1 for D (6 bases). The CDR3 is made up of 12 amino acids. Trimming cost V 5 bases and J 8 bases, with 12 bases left between them. The CDR3 protein is CASSPRGLGYTF. The CDR3 region has the DNA TGTGCCAGCAGTCCTAGGGGGTTAGGCTACACCTTC.

The chain has TRBV30 and TRBJ1-1; 7 bases agree with TRBD1. The CDR3 spans 14 residues. The ends lost 1 base at V and 5 bases at J; junction bases unmatched: 7. Germline lookup yields CDR1 GTSNPN and CDR2 SVGIG (reference sequence). CDR3 in DNA: TGTGCCTGGAGTGCATTAACAGGGGTGACTGAAGCTTTCTTT. This codes for CAWSALTGVTEAFF.

This chain connects TRBV4-1 to TRBJ2-1; D uncertain. The CDR3 runs 12 residues. CDR1 and CDR2 (germline): MGHRA, YSYEKL. The V end lost 4 bases, the J end lost 8 bases, and 9 bases lay between the germline ends. For the CDR3, the DNA is TGCGCCAGCAGCCCCTTCCAGGATGAGCAGTTCTTC. This gives the protein CASSPFQDEQFF.

The chain employs TRBV30 and TRBJ1-4; 10 positions agree with TRBD1. The CDR3 consists of 14 residues. Trimming cost V 6 bases and J 8 bases; bases outside gene matches: 9. The germline gives CDR1 GTSNPN, CDR2 SVGIG (reference sequence). The chain's CDR3 is CACSRQGAKEKLFF. The CDR3 coding sequence is TGTGCCTGTTCTCGACAGGGGGCGAAAGAAAAACTGTTTTTT.

The rearrangement joins TRBV19 to TRBJ2-2; D gene unclear. This CDR3 has 14 amino acids. CDR1 and CDR2 from the germline V gene are LNHDA and SQIVND (reference sequence). The V end was cut by 7 bases, the J end by 0 bases, with 9 bases between. The CDR3 DNA follows: TGTGCCAGTATGGCGGCCGCGAACACCGGGGAGCTGTTTTTT. It encodes CASMAAANTGELFF.

The J gene is TRBJ1-2, the V gene TRBV5-1, with TRBD1 matching over 8 bases. This CDR3 spans 15 amino acids. The trim removed 0 bases at V and 6 bases at J, leaving 7 bases unmatched. Germline lookup yields CDR1 SGHRS and CDR2 YFSETQ. The CDR3 DNA reads TGCGCCAGCAGCTTGGCCGGTGCGACAGGGGATGGCTACACCTTC. Translating it yields CASSLAGATGDGYTF. The entire variable domain, with the rest obtained from reference TRBV5-1 and TRBJ1-2, is as follows: KAGVTQTPRYLIKTRGQQVTLSCSPISGHRSVSWYQQTPGQGLQFLFEYFSETQRNKGNFPGRFSGRQFSNSRSEMNVSTLELGDSALYLCASSLAGATGDGYTFGSGTRLTVV.

CDR3 DNA: TGCGCCAGCAGCCACCTGCGGGGGAACACTGAAGCTTTCTTT. It codes for CASSHLRGNTEAFF. The genes are TRBV4-1 and TRBJ1-1; D remains unclear. The V end was cut by 3 bases, the J end by 1 base, with 9 bases between. This CDR3 has 14 amino acids. Germline-derived CDR1 and CDR2 are MGHRA and YSYEKL.

The J gene is TRBJ2-7, the V gene TRBV2, with a tentative D call TRBD2 (5 bases). The ends were cut back, 8 bases at V and 3 bases at J, with 14 bases in the middle. The CDR3 length is 13 residues. Looked up from germline, CDR1 is SNHLY and CDR2 is FYNNEI. CDR3 in amino acids: CASSPAVVYEQYF. DNA of the CDR3: TGTGCCAGCTCCCCAGCGGTTGTCTACGAGCAGTACTTC.

The chain recombines TRBV19 with TRBJ2-1; 8 bases are a match to TRBD2. There are 15 residues in the CDR3. Germline CDR1 and CDR2: LNHDA and SQIVND (reference sequence). Losses at the gene ends were 4 bases for V and 6 bases for J; bases not matched to a gene: 8. DNA for the CDR3: TGTGCCAGTAGTAACTCGGGGGGGCTACGCAATGAGCAGTTCTTC. The encoded protein is CASSNSGGLRNEQFF.

The chain recombines TRBV6-2 or TRBV6-3 with TRBJ2-2; TRBD2 is a possible D gene (7 bases). The CDR3 contains 15 residues. CDR1 MNHEY and CDR2 SVGEGT come from the germline V gene. Between the trimmed V and J ends, which lost 2 bases and 4 bases, there was a span of 11 bases. CDR3 DNA: TGTGCCAGCAGTTACGGGGGGGCACGCACCGGGGAGCTGTTTTTT. This encodes CASSYGGARTGELFF.

V gene TRBV10-3 combines with J gene TRBJ2-1, with D possibly matching TRBD2 (5 bases). V lost 7 bases and J 0 bases, leaving 10 bases between the germline ends. Germline lookup yields CDR1 ENHRY and CDR2 SYGVKD. This CDR3 spans 14 amino acids. The CDR3 sequence is CAIKDGISYNEQFF. DNA for the CDR3: TGTGCCATCAAGGACGGGATCTCCTACAATGAGCAGTTCTTC.

V and J are TRBV18 and TRBJ2-3; D perhaps matches TRBD2 (6 bases). Between the trimmed V and J ends, which lost 3 bases and 4 bases, there was a span of 14 bases. This CDR3 is 15 amino acids long. Germline CDR1 reads KGHSH; CDR2 reads LQKENI. In nucleotides, the CDR3 is TGTGCCAGCTCACCGGGGACTCCCCCGGCAGATACGCAGTATTTT. Protein sequence: CASSPGTPPADTQYF. The entire variable domain, with the rest obtained from reference TRBV18 and TRBJ2-3, is as follows: NAGVMQNPRHLVRRRGQEARLRCSPMKGHSHVYWYRQLPEEGLKFMVYLQKENIIDESGMPKERFSAEFPKEGPSILRIQQVVRGDSAAYFCASSPGTPPADTQYFGPGTRLTVL.

J is TRBJ1-2 and V is TRBV4-1; 7 positions match TRBD1. Trimming removed 0 bases from V and 4 bases from J; junction bases left unmatched: 2. In germline, CDR1 is MGHRA, CDR2 YSYEKL. This CDR3 contains 14 residues. CDR3 coding DNA: TGCGCCAGCAGCCAAGACAGGGGGATCTATGGCTACACCTTC. It translates to CASSQDRGIYGYTF.

The CDR3 nucleotides read TGTGCCAGCAGTGTAGACAGAGAATACGAGCAGTACGTC. Its translation: CASSVDREYEQYV. This chain connects TRBV2 to TRBJ2-7; maybe TRBD1 (5 bases). Looked up from germline, CDR1 is SNHLY and CDR2 is FYNNEI. The CDR3 consists of 13 residues. Deletions cut 4 bases from V and 4 bases from J, with 11 bases between.

This rearrangement joins TRBV11-2 to TRBJ1-2; D remains unclear. Deletions cut 7 bases from V and 4 bases from J, with 10 bases between. This CDR3 comprises 12 residues. Germline V lookup: CDR1 SGHAT, CDR2 FQNNGV. The CDR3 DNA is TGTGCCAGCACCGACATTCCCTATGGCTACACCTTC. This translates into CASTDIPYGYTF.

The chain couples TRBV27 to TRBJ1-6, with 8 bases fitting TRBD1. Losses at the gene ends were 2 bases for V and 7 bases for J; bases not matched to a gene: 4. The CDR3 is 15 amino acids. The germline V gene encodes CDR1 MNHEY and CDR2 SMNVEV (reference sequence). The CDR3 DNA follows: TGTGCCAGCAGTTTAGGTCAGGGGGCCAATTCACCCCTCCACTTT. Translated: CASSLGQGANSPLHF.

This sequence joins TRBV6-1 and TRBJ2-7; the D gene is possibly TRBD1 (5 bases). CDR1 MNHNS and CDR2 SASEGT come from the germline V gene. V was clipped by 2 bases and J by 2 bases, with 13 bases between them. The CDR3 spans 15 residues. This chain's CDR3 is CASSEQGYLTYEQYF. DNA for the CDR3: TGTGCCAGCAGTGAACAGGGATATCTTACCTACGAGCAGTACTTC.

This chain's CDR3 is CASRRPDSSSGELFF. In DNA form, the CDR3 reads TGTGCCAGCAGGCGACCTGACTCTTCCTCCGGGGAGCTGTTTTTT. The V call is TRBV6-6, the J call TRBJ2-2; D uncertain. The V end lost 6 bases, the J end lost 6 bases, and 17 bases lay between the germline ends. The CDR3 covers 15 residues. Germline V gene lookup returns CDR1 MNHNY and CDR2 SVGAGI (reference sequence).

This clone was counted a few times. This sequence joins TRBV11-3 and TRBJ1-1, with D perhaps matching TRBD1 (6 bases). In germline, CDR1 is SGHNT, CDR2 YENEEA. V shed 5 bases and J shed 0 bases, with 10 bases lying between them. The CDR3 covers 14 residues. This CDR3 is CASSKDSLNTEAFF. CDR3 nucleotides: TGTGCCAGCAGCAAGGACAGTTTGAACACTGAAGCTTTCTTT.